A selection of T cell receptor beta chains follows, all from one sample in a study of blood T cell repertoires in COVID-19. Clones were sequenced by immunoSEQ multiplex PCR, and TCRdb holds only the in-frame ones, with some missing. This sample has some 190,000 clones, with 84% found just once. The sample taken for sequencing was peripheral blood. The source is a human donor in a cohort sampled during active COVID-19. CDR3s include the opening cysteine and the closing phenylalanine or tryptophan. The order of the fields is clone size, D gene, J gene, V gene, CDR3 length, CDR3 protein, CDR3 DNA. The D gene is left open where the match is weak. Expanded clones are given a class, and other clones once, few, many or no size at all.

abundance: .
d_gene: TRBD2
j_gene: TRBJ2-5
v_gene: TRBV6-5
len: 15
CDR3aa: CASSYGAGAQETQYF
CDR3nt: TGTGCCAGCAGTTACGGAGCGGGGGCACAAGAGACCCAGTACTTC

abundance: few
d_gene: TRBD2
j_gene: TRBJ2-3
v_gene: TRBV30
len: 14
CDR3aa: CAFSTSGLGDTQYF
CDR3nt: TGTGCTTTCTCGACTAGCGGGCTTGGCGATACGCAGTATTTT

abundance: .
d_gene: TRBD1
j_gene: TRBJ2-1
v_gene: TRBV11-3
len: 16
CDR3aa: CASSSRTGRSYNEQFF
CDR3nt: TGTGCCAGCAGCTCCCGGACAGGGAGATCCTACAATGAGCAGTTCTTC

abundance: few
d_gene: .
j_gene: TRBJ1-2
v_gene: TRBV6-5
len: 13
CDR3aa: CASRGAGNYGYTF
CDR3nt: TGTGCCAGCAGGGGGGCAGGAAACTATGGCTACACCTTC

abundance: .
d_gene: TRBD1
j_gene: TRBJ1-2
v_gene: TRBV2
len: 11
CDR3aa: CASSPTGGYTF
CDR3nt: TGTGCCAGCAGTCCGACAGGGGGCTACACCTTC

abundance: .
d_gene: .
j_gene: TRBJ1-4
v_gene: TRBV2
len: 12
CDR3aa: CASKAIDEKLFF
CDR3nt: TGTGCCAGCAAAGCAATAGATGAAAAACTGTTTTTT

abundance: .
d_gene: .
j_gene: TRBJ2-2
v_gene: TRBV7-6
len: 15
CDR3aa: CASSLADVRTGELFF
CDR3nt: TGTGCCAGCAGCTTAGCCGATGTGAGGACCGGGGAGCTGTTTTTT

abundance: once
d_gene: .
j_gene: TRBJ1-2
v_gene: TRBV4-1
len: 13
CDR3aa: CASSQVEGYGYTF
CDR3nt: TGCGCCAGCAGCCAAGTTGAGGGTTATGGCTACACCTTC

abundance: .
d_gene: .
j_gene: TRBJ1-1
v_gene: TRBV6-5
len: 13
CDR3aa: CASSYERHTEAFF
CDR3nt: TGTGCCAGCAGTTACGAGCGGCACACTGAAGCTTTCTTT

abundance: once
d_gene: .
j_gene: TRBJ1-1
v_gene: TRBV29-1
len: 13
CDR3aa: CSVGRSLNTEAFF
CDR3nt: TGCAGCGTTGGAAGAAGCCTTAACACTGAAGCTTTCTTT

abundance: .
d_gene: .
j_gene: TRBJ1-1
v_gene: TRBV11-3
len: 14
CDR3aa: CASSLMGANTEAFF
CDR3nt: TGTGCCAGCAGCTTAATGGGAGCGAACACTGAAGCTTTCTTT

abundance: once
d_gene: .
j_gene: TRBJ1-4
v_gene: TRBV6-5
len: 15
CDR3aa: CASRSPAGVGEKLFF
CDR3nt: TGTGCCAGCAGGTCCCCGGCAGGGGTGGGTGAAAAACTGTTTTTT

abundance: .
d_gene: .
j_gene: TRBJ1-4
v_gene: TRBV5-5
len: 15
CDR3aa: CASSLMSQSNEKLFF
CDR3nt: TGTGCCAGCAGCTTGATGTCACAGAGTAATGAAAAACTGTTTTTT

abundance: .
d_gene: TRBD1
j_gene: TRBJ1-2
v_gene: TRBV19
len: 14
CDR3aa: CASSSDPDREGYTF
CDR3nt: TGTGCCAGTAGTTCAGACCCCGACAGGGAAGGCTACACCTTC

abundance: .
d_gene: .
j_gene: TRBJ1-2
v_gene: TRBV4-2
len: 14
CDR3aa: CASSQADVYSGYTF
CDR3nt: TGTGCCAGCAGCCAAGCGGATGTATACAGCGGCTACACCTTC

abundance: once
d_gene: TRBD2
j_gene: TRBJ2-7
v_gene: TRBV6-6
len: 14
CDR3aa: CATGEAGGPYEQYF
CDR3nt: TGTGCCACCGGCGAAGCGGGAGGGCCCTACGAGCAGTACTTC

abundance: .
d_gene: .
j_gene: TRBJ1-3
v_gene: TRBV7-2
len: 13
CDR3aa: CASSRGSGNTIYF
CDR3nt: TGTGCCAGCAGCCGGGGATCTGGAAACACCATATATTTT

abundance: .
d_gene: .
j_gene: TRBJ1-5
v_gene: TRBV15
len: 15
CDR3aa: CATSREGRVGQPQHF
CDR3nt: TGTGCCACCAGCAGAGAGGGGAGGGTAGGTCAGCCCCAGCATTTT

abundance: .
d_gene: .
j_gene: TRBJ1-4
v_gene: TRBV27
len: 14
CDR3aa: CASSRRLTGEKLFF
CDR3nt: TGTGCCAGCAGTCGGAGACTCACAGGTGAAAAACTGTTTTTT

abundance: .
d_gene: .
j_gene: TRBJ1-2
v_gene: TRBV2
len: 15
CDR3aa: CASRGSASEGYGYTF
CDR3nt: TGTGCCAGCCGGGGATCAGCGTCGGAGGGCTATGGCTACACCTTC

abundance: .
d_gene: TRBD2
j_gene: TRBJ2-1
v_gene: TRBV28
len: 14
CDR3aa: CASKASGANNEQFF
CDR3nt: TGTGCCAGCAAGGCTAGCGGGGCGAACAATGAGCAGTTCTTC

abundance: .
d_gene: .
j_gene: TRBJ1-1
v_gene: TRBV14
len: 14
CDR3aa: CASSQGLQGTEAFF
CDR3nt: TGTGCCAGCAGCCAAGGTTTGCAGGGCACTGAAGCTTTCTTT

abundance: .
d_gene: TRBD1
j_gene: TRBJ1-1
v_gene: TRBV12-5
len: 15
CDR3aa: CASGLATGGFSEAFF
CDR3nt: TGTGCTAGTGGTTTGGCGACAGGGGGGTTCTCTGAAGCTTTCTTT

abundance: .
d_gene: .
j_gene: TRBJ2-1
v_gene: TRBV24-1
len: 16
CDR3aa: CATSDLAAGAYNEQFF
CDR3nt: TGTGCCACCAGTGATTTAGCAGCGGGCGCGTACAATGAGCAGTTCTTC

abundance: .
d_gene: .
j_gene: TRBJ2-5
v_gene: TRBV18
len: 13
CDR3aa: CASSPRTPETQYF
CDR3nt: TGTGCCAGCTCACCAAGGACTCCAGAGACCCAGTACTTC

abundance: once
d_gene: .
j_gene: TRBJ2-1
v_gene: TRBV14
len: 14
CDR3aa: CASSPLGSYNEQFF
CDR3nt: TGTGCCAGCAGCCCCCTAGGAAGTTACAATGAGCAGTTCTTC

abundance: .
d_gene: .
j_gene: TRBJ2-1
v_gene: TRBV24-1
len: 14
CDR3aa: CATSHHGPFGEQFF
CDR3nt: TGTGCCACCAGTCATCATGGCCCATTTGGTGAGCAGTTCTTC

abundance: few
d_gene: TRBD2
j_gene: TRBJ2-7
v_gene: TRBV2
len: 16
CDR3aa: CASSEEVATSGSEQYF
CDR3nt: TGTGCCAGCAGTGAAGAAGTTGCGACTAGCGGGAGCGAGCAGTACTTC

abundance: .
d_gene: TRBD1
j_gene: TRBJ2-1
v_gene: TRBV29-1
len: 11
CDR3aa: CSVQGGHEQFF
CDR3nt: TGCAGCGTACAGGGGGGCCATGAGCAGTTCTTC

abundance: .
d_gene: .
j_gene: TRBJ2-2
v_gene: TRBV7-9
len: 14
CDR3aa: CASSLVANTGELFF
CDR3nt: TGTGCCAGCAGCTTAGTCGCGAACACCGGGGAGCTGTTTTTT

abundance: .
d_gene: .
j_gene: TRBJ1-6
v_gene: TRBV5-1
len: 16
CDR3aa: CASSTRTGAYNSPLHF
CDR3nt: TGCGCCAGCAGCACGAGGACTGGGGCCTATAATTCACCCCTCCACTTT

abundance: .
d_gene: .
j_gene: TRBJ1-2
v_gene: TRBV12-3/TRBV12-4
len: 12
CDR3aa: CASSEGDYGYTF
CDR3nt: TGTGCCAGCAGTGAGGGGGACTATGGCTACACCTTC

abundance: .
d_gene: TRBD1
j_gene: TRBJ1-2
v_gene: TRBV3-1/TRBV3-2
len: 15
CDR3aa: CASSQVGGQGYGYTF
CDR3nt: TGTGCCAGCAGCCAAGTAGGAGGACAGGGCTATGGCTACACCTTC

abundance: .
d_gene: TRBD1
j_gene: TRBJ1-1
v_gene: TRBV18
len: 14
CDR3aa: CASSRDRVNTEAFF
CDR3nt: TGTGCCAGCTCGCGCGACAGGGTTAACACTGAAGCTTTCTTT

abundance: once
d_gene: TRBD2
j_gene: TRBJ2-1
v_gene: TRBV19
len: 14
CDR3aa: CASQGTSVYNEQFF
CDR3nt: TGTGCCAGTCAAGGGACTAGCGTCTACAATGAGCAGTTCTTC

abundance: .
d_gene: .
j_gene: TRBJ1-1
v_gene: TRBV5-6
len: 11
CDR3aa: CASSFSAEAFF
CDR3nt: TGTGCCAGCAGCTTCAGCGCTGAAGCTTTCTTT

abundance: .
d_gene: .
j_gene: TRBJ1-1
v_gene: TRBV28
len: 13
CDR3aa: CASNPWETTEAFF
CDR3nt: TGTGCCAGCAATCCCTGGGAGACGACTGAAGCTTTCTTT

abundance: .
d_gene: .
j_gene: TRBJ1-2
v_gene: TRBV4-1
len: 14
CDR3aa: CASSQDAGNYGYTF
CDR3nt: TGCGCCAGCAGCCAAGATGCCGGGAACTATGGCTACACCTTC

abundance: .
d_gene: .
j_gene: TRBJ2-5
v_gene: TRBV28
len: 13
CDR3aa: CASKPGNQETQYF
CDR3nt: TGTGCCAGCAAACCGGGAAACCAAGAGACCCAGTACTTC

abundance: .
d_gene: TRBD2
j_gene: TRBJ2-1
v_gene: TRBV5-4
len: 14
CDR3aa: CASSPSGNYNEQFF
CDR3nt: TGTGCCAGCAGCCCCAGCGGGAACTACAATGAGCAGTTCTTC

abundance: .
d_gene: TRBD1
j_gene: TRBJ2-1
v_gene: TRBV27
len: 13
CDR3aa: CASSWIQGNEQFF
CDR3nt: TGTGCCAGCAGTTGGATACAGGGGAATGAGCAGTTCTTC

abundance: .
d_gene: TRBD1
j_gene: TRBJ2-3
v_gene: TRBV5-1
len: 17
CDR3aa: CASSLDLQGAGSDTQYF
CDR3nt: TGCGCCAGCAGCTTGGACCTACAGGGGGCTGGGTCAGATACGCAGTATTTT